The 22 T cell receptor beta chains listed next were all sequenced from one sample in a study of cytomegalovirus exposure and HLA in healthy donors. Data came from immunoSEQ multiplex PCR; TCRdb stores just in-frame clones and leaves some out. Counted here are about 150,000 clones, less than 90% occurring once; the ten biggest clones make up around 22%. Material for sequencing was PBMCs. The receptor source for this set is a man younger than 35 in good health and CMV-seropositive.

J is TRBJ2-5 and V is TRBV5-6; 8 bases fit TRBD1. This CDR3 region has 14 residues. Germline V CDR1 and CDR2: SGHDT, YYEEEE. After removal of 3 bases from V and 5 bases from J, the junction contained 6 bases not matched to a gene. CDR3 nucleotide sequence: TGTGCCAGCAGCTCCCGGACAGGGCTCGAGACCCAGTACTTC. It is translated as CASSSRTGLETQYF.

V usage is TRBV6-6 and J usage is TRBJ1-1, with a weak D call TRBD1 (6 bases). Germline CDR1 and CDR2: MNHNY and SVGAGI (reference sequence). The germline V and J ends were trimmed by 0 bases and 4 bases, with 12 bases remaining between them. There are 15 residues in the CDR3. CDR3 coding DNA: TGTGCCAGCAGTTACTCGAGAGGGGGTGGCACTGAAGCTTTCTTT. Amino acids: CASSYSRGGGTEAFF.

CDR3 bases: TGTGCCAGTAGCAAGGACAGGGGAGGCAATCAGCCCCAGCATTTT. Translation: CASSKDRGGNQPQHF. The chain couples TRBV19 to TRBJ1-5; 9 nucleotides match TRBD1. Per the germline V gene, CDR1 is LNHDA and CDR2 is SQIVND (reference sequence). J lost 2 bases, V lost 6 bases, and 5 bases had no gene match. The CDR3 loop spans 15 amino acids. The full variable domain, with the rest looked up from reference TRBV19 and TRBJ1-5, is DGGITQSPKYLFRKEGQNVTLSCEQNLNHDAMYWYRQDPGQGLRLIYYSQIVNDFQKGDIAEGYSVSREKKESFPLTVTSAQKNPTAFYLCASSKDRGGNQPQHFGDGTRLSIL.

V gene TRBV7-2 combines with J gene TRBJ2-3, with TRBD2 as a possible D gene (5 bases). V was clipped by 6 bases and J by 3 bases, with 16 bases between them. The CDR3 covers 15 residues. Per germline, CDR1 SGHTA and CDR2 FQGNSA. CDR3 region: CASSSQLVRTDTQYF. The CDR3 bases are TGTGCCAGCAGTTCCCAACTAGTCCGTACAGATACGCAGTATTTT.

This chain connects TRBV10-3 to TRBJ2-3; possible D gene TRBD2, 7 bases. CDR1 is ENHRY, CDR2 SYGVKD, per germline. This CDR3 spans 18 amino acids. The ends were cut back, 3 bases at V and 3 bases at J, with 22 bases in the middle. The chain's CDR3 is CAISDIASGRGWTDTQYF. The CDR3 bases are TGTGCCATCAGTGATATAGCTAGCGGAAGGGGGTGGACAGATACGCAGTATTTT.

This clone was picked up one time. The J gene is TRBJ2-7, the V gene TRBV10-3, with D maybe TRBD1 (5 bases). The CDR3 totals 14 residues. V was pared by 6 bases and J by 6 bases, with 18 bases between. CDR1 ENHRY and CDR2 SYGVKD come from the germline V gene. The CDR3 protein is CAISSPLQGTEQYF. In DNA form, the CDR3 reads TGTGCCATCAGCTCACCACTTCAGGGAACCGAGCAGTACTTC.

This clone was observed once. The chain's CDR3 is CASRQGAGGNEKLFF. For the CDR3, the DNA is TGTGCCAGCAGACAGGGGGCAGGGGGAAATGAAAAACTGTTTTTT. This rearrangement joins TRBV6-5 to TRBJ1-4; 9 bases fit TRBD1. Germline lookup yields CDR1 MNHEY and CDR2 SVGAGI. Losses at the gene ends were 6 bases for V and 5 bases for J; bases not matched to a gene: 7. This CDR3 region has 15 residues.

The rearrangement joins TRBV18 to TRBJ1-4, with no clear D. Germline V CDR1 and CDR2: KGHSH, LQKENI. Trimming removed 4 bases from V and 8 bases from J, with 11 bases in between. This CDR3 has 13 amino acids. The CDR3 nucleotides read TGTGCCAGCTCACTGCTAGGTCGGGAAAAACTGTTTTTT. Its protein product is CASSLLGREKLFF.

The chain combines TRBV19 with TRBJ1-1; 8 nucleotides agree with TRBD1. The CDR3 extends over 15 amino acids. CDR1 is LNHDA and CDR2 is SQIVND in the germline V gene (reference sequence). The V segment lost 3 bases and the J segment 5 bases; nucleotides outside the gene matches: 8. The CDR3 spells CASSIVAGGGTEAFF. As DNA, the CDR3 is TGTGCCAGTAGTATTGTGGCAGGGGGCGGTACTGAAGCTTTCTTT.

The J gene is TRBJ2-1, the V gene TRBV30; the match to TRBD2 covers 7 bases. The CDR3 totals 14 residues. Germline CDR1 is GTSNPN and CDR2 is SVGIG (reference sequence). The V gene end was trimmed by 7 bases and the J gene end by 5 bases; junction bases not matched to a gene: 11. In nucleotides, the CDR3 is TGTGCCTTCGGACTAGGTGGGAACCACAATGAGCAGTTCTTC. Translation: CAFGLGGNHNEQFF.

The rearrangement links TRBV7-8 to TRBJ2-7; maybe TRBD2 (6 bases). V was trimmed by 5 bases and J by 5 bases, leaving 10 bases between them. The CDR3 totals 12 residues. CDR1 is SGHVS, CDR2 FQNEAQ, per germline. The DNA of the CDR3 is TGTGCCAGCAGCCCTAGCGAGCACGAGCAGTACTTC. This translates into CASSPSEHEQYF. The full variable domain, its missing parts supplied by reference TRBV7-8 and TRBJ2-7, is GAGVSQSPRYKVAKRGQDVALRCDPISGHVSLFWYQQALGQGPEFLTYFQNEAQLDKSGLPSDRFFAERPEGSVSTLKIQRTQQEDSAVYLCASSPSEHEQYFGPGTRLTVT.

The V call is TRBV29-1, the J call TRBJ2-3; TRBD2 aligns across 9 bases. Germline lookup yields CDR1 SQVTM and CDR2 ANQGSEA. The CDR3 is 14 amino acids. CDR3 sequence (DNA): TGCTCTTTCCGGGCGGGGGGGATCACAGATACGCAGTATTTT. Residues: CSFRAGGITDTQYF.

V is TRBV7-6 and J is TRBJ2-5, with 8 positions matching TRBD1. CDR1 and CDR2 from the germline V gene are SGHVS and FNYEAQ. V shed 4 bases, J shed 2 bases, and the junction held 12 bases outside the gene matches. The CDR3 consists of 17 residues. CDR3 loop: CASSSSMVGTGQETQYF. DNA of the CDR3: TGTGCCAGCAGCTCCTCGATGGTGGGGACAGGTCAAGAGACCCAGTACTTC.

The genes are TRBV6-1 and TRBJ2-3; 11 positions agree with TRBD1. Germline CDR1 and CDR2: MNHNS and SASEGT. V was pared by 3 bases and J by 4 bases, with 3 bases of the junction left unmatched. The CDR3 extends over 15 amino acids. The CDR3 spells CASSEGTGGPDTQYF. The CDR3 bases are TGTGCCAGCAGTGAGGGGACAGGGGGGCCAGATACGCAGTATTTT.

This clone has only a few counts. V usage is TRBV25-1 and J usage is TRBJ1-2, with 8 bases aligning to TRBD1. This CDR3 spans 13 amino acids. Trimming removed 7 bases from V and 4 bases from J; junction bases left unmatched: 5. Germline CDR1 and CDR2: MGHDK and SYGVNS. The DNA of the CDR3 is TGTGCCAGCATGGACAGGGCCGGCTATGGCTACACCTTC. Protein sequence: CASMDRAGYGYTF.

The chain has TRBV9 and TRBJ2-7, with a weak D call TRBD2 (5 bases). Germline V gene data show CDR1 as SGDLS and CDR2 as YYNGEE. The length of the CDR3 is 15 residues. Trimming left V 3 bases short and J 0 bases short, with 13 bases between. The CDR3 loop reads CASSGGMLSSYEQYF. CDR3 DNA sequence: TGTGCCAGCAGCGGAGGGATGTTGAGCTCCTACGAGCAGTACTTC.

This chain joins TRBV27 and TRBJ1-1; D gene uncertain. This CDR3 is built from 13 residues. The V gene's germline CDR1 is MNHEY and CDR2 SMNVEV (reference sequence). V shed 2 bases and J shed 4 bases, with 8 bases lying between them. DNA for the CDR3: TGTGCCAGCAGTTTAAGGAGCACCACTGAAGCTTTCTTT. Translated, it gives CASSLRSTTEAFF.

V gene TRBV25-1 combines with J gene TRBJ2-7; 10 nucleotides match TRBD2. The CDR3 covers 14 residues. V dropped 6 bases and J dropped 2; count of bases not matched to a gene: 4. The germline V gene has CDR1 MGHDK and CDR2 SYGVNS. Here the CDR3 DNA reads TGTGCCAGCAGGCGGACTAGCGGTCCCTACGAGCAGTACTTC. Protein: CASRRTSGPYEQYF.

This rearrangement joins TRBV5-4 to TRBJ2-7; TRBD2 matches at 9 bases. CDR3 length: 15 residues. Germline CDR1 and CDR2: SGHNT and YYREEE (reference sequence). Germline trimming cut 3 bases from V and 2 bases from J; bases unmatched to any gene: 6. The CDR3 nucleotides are TGTGCCAGCAGCTCACTAGCGGGCAACGCCTACGAGCAGTACTTC. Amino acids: CASSSLAGNAYEQYF.

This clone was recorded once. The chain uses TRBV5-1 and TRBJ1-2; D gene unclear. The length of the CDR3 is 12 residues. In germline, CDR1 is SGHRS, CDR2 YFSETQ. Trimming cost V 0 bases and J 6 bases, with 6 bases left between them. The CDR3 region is CASSLALDGYTF. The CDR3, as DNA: TGCGCCAGCAGCTTGGCCCTAGATGGCTACACCTTC.

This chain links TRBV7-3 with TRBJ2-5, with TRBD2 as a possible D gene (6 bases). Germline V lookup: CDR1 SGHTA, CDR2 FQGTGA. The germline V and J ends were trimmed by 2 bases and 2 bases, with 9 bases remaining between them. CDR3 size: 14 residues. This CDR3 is CASSLGGKQETQYF. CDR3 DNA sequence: TGTGCCAGCAGCTTAGGAGGGAAACAAGAGACCCAGTACTTC.

CDR3 DNA sequence: TGCGCCAGCAGCCAAAACAGGTACCGAGACGATAATGAAAAACTGTTTTTT. Translation gives CASSQNRYRDDNEKLFF. V usage is TRBV4-3 and J usage is TRBJ1-4; D might be TRBD1 (5 bases). The CDR3 covers 17 residues. Germline V CDR1 and CDR2: LGHNA, YSLEER. V lost 2 bases to trimming and J lost 4 bases, with 17 bases between them.